The entry below gives a single T cell receptor beta chain sequence along with its context. Antigen: not known. Only in-frame clones appear in the TCRdb table, and some are missing; sequencing was by immunoSEQ multiplex PCR. In the table there are 440,000 or so clones, about 89% of which are singletons. Treatment specified: over 15 received Ad26.COV2.S at low or high dose, single or two shots; five or six received placebo; per-sample allocation not given. Day 63 following the first vaccine or placebo injection was when the samples were taken. The individual, an adult aged 18-55 years, was a donor in Boston. Vaccine was an Ad26 vector expressing Wuhan-strain SARS-CoV-2 spike. Between the trimmed V and J ends, which lost 5 bases and 5 bases, there was a span of 12 bases. CDR1 is MGHDK, CDR2 SYGVNS, per germline. The CDR3 extends over 14 amino acids. The record originates from a study of Ad26.COV2.S vaccination and SARS-CoV-2 variants.

Points from the study as a whole: The TCR breadth and depth analyses may have understated or missed part of the total T cell responses. Those who received vaccine or placebo ended up with similar non-spike TCR breadth.

This TCR came from a person between 18 and 60 years old who received the Ad26.COV2.S COVID-19 vaccine or a placebo. The sequencing used peripheral blood, collected in a trial of Ad26.COV2.S vaccine versus placebo. This chain connects TRBV25-1 to TRBJ2-2; no clear D gene. DNA for the CDR3: TGTGCCAGCAGTCCCAGCGTGACTACCGGGGAGCTGTTTTTT. Amino acids: CASSPSVTTGELFF.